The 20 T cell receptor beta chains presented below share a single source sample, sequenced in a study of shared clonotypes between healthy human individuals. CD8 cells classed as naive were CD45RO-negative and positively selected for CCR7, excluding terminally differentiated effector memory CD45RA+ cells. The repertoire was sequenced with immunoSEQ multiplex PCR; TCRdb's copy has only in-frame clones and lacks some. The sample includes 550,000 to 600,000 clones, 95% to 98% seen only once; the top ten take roughly 0.29%. Sequencing used naive CD8+ T cells sorted from blood. These receptor sequences come from a man aged 25-45 years in good health.

J is TRBJ1-3 and V is TRBV27; TRBD1 might be the D (5 bases). Between the trimmed V and J ends, which lost 6 bases and 1 base, there was a span of 10 bases. Germline V gives CDR1 MNHEY, CDR2 SMNVEV (reference sequence). This CDR3 contains 14 residues. CDR3 nucleotides: TGTGCCAGCAGACCAACAGGTTCTGGAAACACCATATATTTT. It encodes CASRPTGSGNTIYF.

V is TRBV10-3 and J is TRBJ2-1, with TRBD2 matching over 7 bases. CDR3 size: 17 residues. The V and J ends lost 0 bases and 5 bases, in that order; junction bases with no gene match: 10. The germline CDR1 and CDR2 sequences are ENHRY and SYGVKD. CDR3 loop: CAISESKSRLADNEQFF. The CDR3 nucleotides read TGTGCCATCAGTGAGTCGAAATCGAGGCTAGCGGACAATGAGCAGTTCTTC.

The V call is TRBV5-1, the J call TRBJ2-1; 7 bases map to TRBD1. Germline assignment: CDR1 SGHRS and CDR2 YFSETQ. V trimming: 3 bases; J trimming: 2 bases; junction bases outside the gene matches: 5. The CDR3 is 15 residues long. DNA for the CDR3: TGCGCCAGCAGCTCCCAACAGGGGCCCTACAATGAGCAGTTCTTC. Translated: CASSSQQGPYNEQFF.

The chain combines TRBV5-6 with TRBJ2-3; D assignment may be TRBD1 or TRBD2 (5 bases each). The CDR3 loop spans 16 amino acids. Trimming pared 1 base from V and 2 bases from J, leaving 14 bases between. Germline loops: CDR1 SGHDT, CDR2 YYEEEE. The CDR3 coding sequence is TGTGCCAGCAGCTTGACTCTTGGGACCATCACAGATACGCAGTATTTT. Its translation is CASSLTLGTITDTQYF.

The V and J genes are TRBV4-1 and TRBJ2-7; D is unresolved. The CDR3 covers 15 residues. Germline lookup yields CDR1 MGHRA and CDR2 YSYEKL. Deletions cut 3 bases from V and 5 bases from J, with 17 bases between. The chain's CDR3 is CASSHQSSPPNEQYF. DNA of the CDR3: TGCGCCAGCAGCCACCAATCGTCTCCCCCCAACGAGCAGTACTTC.

This chain uses TRBV4-1 with TRBJ2-1, with 9 bases matching TRBD1. Germline V CDR1 and CDR2: MGHRA, YSYEKL. Germline trimming cut 1 base from V and 5 bases from J; bases unmatched to any gene: 6. The CDR3 has 16 amino acids. CDR3 nucleotides: TGCGCCAGCAGCCAAGCCGAGAGGACAGGGGACAATGAGCAGTTCTTC. As protein: CASSQAERTGDNEQFF.

The chain has TRBV27 and TRBJ2-7, with TRBD1 as a possible D gene (6 bases). Trimming removed 6 bases at V and 6 bases at J, with 21 bases between. The CDR3 totals 15 residues. Germline loops: CDR1 MNHEY, CDR2 SMNVEV (reference sequence). The CDR3 protein is CASRPRYRELGEQYF. The CDR3 region has the DNA TGTGCCAGCAGACCACGATACAGGGAGCTCGGCGAGCAGTACTTC.

This sequence joins TRBV19 and TRBJ2-3, with D hard to call. This CDR3 has 17 residues. Germline V lookup: CDR1 LNHDA, CDR2 SQIVND (reference sequence). The ends were cut back, 5 bases at V and 4 bases at J, with 22 bases in the middle. Here the CDR3 reads CASSPHGVAPGPDTQYF. The CDR3 DNA reads as TGTGCCAGTAGTCCCCATGGCGTCGCTCCTGGCCCAGATACGCAGTATTTT.

The V call is TRBV2, the J call TRBJ2-7, with TRBD1 matching 9 bases. V dropped 1 base and J dropped 3; count of bases not matched to a gene: 4. The CDR3 has 15 amino acids. Looked up from germline, CDR1 is SNHLY and CDR2 is FYNNEI. CDR3 DNA: TGTGCCAGCAGTGAAGGGTACAGGGGGCTCTACGAGCAGTACTTC. Its protein is CASSEGYRGLYEQYF. The full variable domain, completed using reference TRBV2 and TRBJ2-7, is EPEVTQTPSHQVTQMGQEVILRCVPISNHLYFYWYRQILGQKVEFLVSFYNNEISEKSEIFDDQFSVERPDGSNFTLKIRSTKLEDSAMYFCASSEGYRGLYEQYFGPGTRLTVT.

V and J are TRBV27 and TRBJ2-1; D is ambiguous. The CDR3 is 12 amino acids. V gave up 3 bases and J gave up 6 bases, with 6 bases separating them. Germline assignment: CDR1 MNHEY and CDR2 SMNVEV (reference sequence). CDR3 amino acids: CASSFRSNEQFF. CDR3 DNA sequence: TGTGCCAGCAGTTTCAGATCCAATGAGCAGTTCTTC.

The chain links TRBV19 to TRBJ2-3; 7 bases are shared with TRBD1. With V trimmed by 3 bases and J by 1 base, 4 bases remained unmatched. The CDR3 has 15 residues. Germline CDR1 reads LNHDA; CDR2 reads SQIVND (reference sequence). CDR3 amino acids: CASSIWTGGTDTQYF. In DNA, the CDR3 is TGTGCCAGTAGTATCTGGACAGGAGGCACAGATACGCAGTATTTT.

The DNA of the CDR3 is TGTGCCAGCAGCCCCCCCGGGGGCGAGCAGTACTTC. As protein: CASSPPGGEQYF. The chain has TRBV7-3 and TRBJ2-7; D is possibly TRBD2 (6 bases). Germline V CDR1 and CDR2: SGHTA, FQGTGA. The CDR3 loop spans 12 amino acids. The V gene lost 5 bases and the J gene lost 6 bases, with 11 bases spanning the gap.

The chain couples TRBV7-9 to TRBJ1-5; D is perhaps TRBD1 (6 bases). From germline, CDR1 is SEHNR and CDR2 FQNEAQ (reference sequence). V gave up 5 bases and J gave up 8 bases, with 16 bases separating them. The CDR3 contains 14 residues. In DNA, the CDR3 is TGTGCCAGCAGCCCAGAGGGGGTTTTGGAGCCCCAGCATTTT. Translated: CASSPEGVLEPQHF.

The chain has TRBV9 and TRBJ2-3, with TRBD2 matching over 10 bases. Germline CDR1 SGDLS, CDR2 YYNGEE. V lost 0 bases and J lost 6; bases outside the gene matches: 7. This CDR3 has 16 amino acids. The CDR3 spells CASSVVTSGNFDTQYF. The CDR3 coding sequence is TGTGCCAGCAGCGTAGTCACTAGCGGGAATTTTGATACGCAGTATTTT.

The chain employs TRBV15 and TRBJ2-7, with D possibly TRBD2 on 6 matching bases. The CDR3 consists of 13 residues. V was shortened by 5 bases and J by 2 bases, with 10 bases between the two germline ends. Per germline, CDR1 LNHNV and CDR2 YYDKDF (reference sequence). CDR3 protein: CATSPGLTYEQYF. The DNA for the CDR3 is TGTGCCACCAGCCCCGGACTAACCTACGAGCAGTACTTC.

This clone occurred once. The chain employs TRBV14 and TRBJ2-7; possible D gene TRBD1, 6 bases. Trimming removed 1 base from V and 0 bases from J, with 16 bases in between. Looked up from germline, CDR1 is SGHDN and CDR2 is FVKESK. The CDR3 sequence is 17 residues long. CDR3 region: CASSQGWQGRYSYEQYF. DNA of the CDR3: TGTGCCAGCAGCCAAGGGTGGCAGGGGCGATACTCCTACGAGCAGTACTTC.

The chain recombines TRBV7-9 with TRBJ2-1; D unclear. This CDR3 comprises 11 residues. The V end was cut by 2 bases, the J end by 10 bases, with 6 bases between. Germline assignment: CDR1 SEHNR and CDR2 FQNEAQ (reference sequence). For the CDR3, the DNA is TGTGCCAGCAGCTTATATCGGGAGCAGTTCTTC. This translates into CASSLYREQFF.

The V call is TRBV2, the J call TRBJ2-1; no reliable D call. Germline V gives CDR1 SNHLY, CDR2 FYNNEI. The CDR3 contains 14 residues. Trimming cost V 1 base and J 7 bases, with 11 bases left between them. CDR3 nucleotides: TGTGCCAGCAGTGAAGGTGGGCTGACGAATGAGCAGTTCTTC. Its translation: CASSEGGLTNEQFF.

Here the CDR3 reads CASSPYKATGELFF. The DNA for the CDR3 is TGTGCCAGCAGCCCCTATAAGGCGACCGGGGAGCTGTTTTTT. The chain employs TRBV9 and TRBJ2-2, with D hard to call. CDR3 length: 14 residues. Germline CDR1 and CDR2: SGDLS and YYNGEE. Trimming shortened V by 4 bases and J by 5 bases, and 12 bases separated the two germline ends.

The chain links TRBV6-6 to TRBJ2-7; 9 bases map to TRBD1. Germline V gene sequence: CDR1 MNHNY, CDR2 SVGAGI (reference sequence). With V trimmed by 6 bases and J by 3 bases, 6 bases remained unmatched. The CDR3 runs to 14 residues. CDR3 sequence (DNA): TGTGCCAGCAGCTCCCCGACAGGGGGCTACGAGCAGTACTTC. Residues: CASSSPTGGYEQYF.